This TCR beta chain was retrieved from a study of vaccination and CD4 T cells after COVID-19. Across the whole study: Blood was drawn a median around 71 days post second dose, range 14 to 241. Control cultures received a CEFX pool, an HIV-1 Nef pool, or no peptide.

To note about this clonotype: Its antigen is unknown.

Treatment noted: approximately 10-day PBMC culture with coronavirus spike peptide pools or control peptides (ViraFEST assay). The collection of CD4+ T cells from the unexposed donor took place before the COVID-19 pandemic (2011-2018). The CDR3 covers 16 residues. The V gene's germline CDR1 is SGHTS and CDR2 YDEGEE. Trimming shortened V by 4 bases and J by 1 base, and 17 bases separated the two germline ends. Sequencing of DNA taken from cultured CD4+ T cells relied on the Oncomine TCR Beta short-read assay. Genomic DNA was drawn out of CD4+ T cells grown in culture. TCRdb re-called the PCR reads through MiXCR, storing one row per CDR3 protein. There are roughly 6,800 distinct CDR3 sequences in the sample; more than 35% occur only once, and 14% lies in the top ten.

The source material was CD4+ T cells from blood, cultured in vitro. The sequence came from a human donor in good health. The rearrangement uses TRBV5-8 and TRBJ1-1, with D unclear. The CDR3, as DNA: TGTGCCAGCAGCCCCCTTGCTCGGGGATCGAACACTGAAGCTTTCTTT. Protein product: CASSPLARGSNTEAFF.